One sample yielded the 6 T cell receptor beta chains listed below, sequenced in a study of shared clonotypes between healthy human individuals. Sequencing was performed with immunoSEQ multiplex PCR; in TCRdb, only in-frame clones are kept and a portion is missing. This sample has roughly 2,500,000 clones, with roughly 93% found just once. Sequencing used naive CD4+ T cells from PBMCs. Sample subset: CD45RA+ positively selected. Every receptor here comes from a man younger than 30 in good health. Some clones in this sample may be carry-over from other donors' samples.

As to this clone: A read error may produce the germline difference seen at one junction end. This chain links TRBV29-1 with TRBJ2-7; no clear D. The CDR3 extends over 14 amino acids. The germline V gene encodes CDR1 SQVTM and CDR2 ANQGSEA. In DNA form, the CDR3 reads TGCAGCGTTAAAACGGAGTCCGTCTCCGACGAGCAGTACTTC. This encodes CSVKTESVSDEQYF.

As concerns this clone: The sample contains more than one DNA sequence encoding this CDR3. The chain carries TRBV29-1 and TRBJ1-2, with D perhaps TRBD1 (6 bases). Trimming cost V 6 bases and J 2 bases, with 7 bases left between them. Germline V gives CDR1 SQVTM, CDR2 ANQGSEA. The CDR3 runs 11 residues. In nucleotides, the CDR3 is TGCAGCGTCGGACAGAACTATGGCTACACCTTC. Translating it yields CSVGQNYGYTF.

This clone has a handful of counts. The chain links TRBV25-1 to TRBJ1-2; a possible D gene is TRBD1 (5 bases). From germline, CDR1 is MGHDK and CDR2 SYGVNS. The CDR3 runs 14 residues. V was trimmed by 1 base and J by 1 base, leaving 7 bases between them. In DNA, the CDR3 is TGTGCCAGCAGTGAATTTGGGGGTAACTATGGCTACACCTTC. It specifies CASSEFGGNYGYTF.

The chain uses TRBV7-2 and TRBJ2-1, with 7 bases fitting TRBD2. V shed 1 base and J 2 bases; nucleotides not matched to a gene: 11. Germline CDR1 is SGHTA and CDR2 is FQGNSA. This CDR3 has 18 amino acids. The CDR3 here is CASSLVPPTGGPYNEQFF. In DNA form, the CDR3 reads TGTGCCAGCAGCTTAGTGCCCCCAACGGGAGGACCCTACAATGAGCAGTTCTTC.

As to this clone: A junction boundary mismatches the germline segment, possibly from a read error. The CDR3 loop reads CASSPRLAGASEGVF. In DNA form, the CDR3 reads TGTGCCAGCAGCCCACGGCTAGCGGGAGCCTCAGAAGGGGTCTTC. This chain uses TRBV7-9 with TRBJ2-1, with 10 bases lining up with TRBD2. This CDR3 contains 15 residues. Looked up from germline, CDR1 is SEHNR and CDR2 is FQNEAQ (reference sequence).

This clone is a singleton in its sample. This sequence joins TRBV28 and TRBJ1-1; D might be TRBD1 (6 bases). Per germline, CDR1 MDHEN and CDR2 SYDVKM. With 5 bases removed from V and 5 bases from J, the gap between germline ends came to 18 bases. The CDR3 has 15 residues. The CDR3 sequence: CASSPPGTMRTEAFF. The CDR3 DNA sequence: TGTGCCAGCAGTCCCCCCGGGACAATGAGGACTGAAGCTTTCTTT.